This entry concerns a single TCR beta chain. This specimen belongs to a study of shared clonotypes between healthy human individuals. Libraries were prepared by immunoSEQ multiplex PCR; TCRdb keeps only in-frame clonotypes and omits some of them. This table holds about a million clones, 60% to 85% found once. This CDR3 contains 15 residues. CDR1 is SGHTA and CDR2 is FQGNSA in the germline V gene. Germline trimming cut 4 bases from V and 5 bases from J; bases unmatched to any gene: 3. Sequencing was carried out using memory CD4+ T cells sorted from blood. Subset in this sample: CD45RA-negative fraction. This TCR derives from a man between 18 and 29 years old in good health. V gene TRBV7-2 combines with J gene TRBJ2-4, with 12 bases fitting TRBD2. The CDR3 region is CASSSSGRAENIQYF. The CDR3 DNA follows: TGTGCCAGCAGCTCTAGCGGGAGGGCGGAAAACATTCAGTACTTC.